The T cell receptor beta chain described here comes from a study of T-cell memory formation after mild COVID-19 listed by TCRdb under 2021. Context from the whole study: Most TCR sequence clusters were specific to one of the two donors. The cohort comprised two young, previously healthy adult volunteers, one female and one male. In a couple of donors, T-cell clones that expanded and contracted after mild COVID-19 were tracked by sequencing TCRalpha and TCRbeta repertoires over time.

Sequences SGHAT (CDR1) and FQNNGV (CDR2) are obtained from the germline V gene. Unmatched junction bases come to 7, with V trimmed by 0 bases and J by 8 bases. Including the terminal cysteine and phenylalanine, the CDR3 comprises 17 residues. Only the CDR3 portion is preserved as DNA: 51 bases, with reading frame beginning at the first base. Ficoll-Paque density gradient centrifugation was the method used to isolate PBMCs. These reads were obtained on an Illumina NovaSeq 6000. TCRalpha and TCRbeta cDNA libraries were constructed by 5'RACE with constant-segment primers, with sample barcodes and unique molecular identifiers being introduced. RNA was extracted from every sample with Trizol reagent. Amplification of the libraries took two PCR steps, and the second step added a second sample barcode plus Illumina TruSeq adapters. The libraries were sequenced on an Illumina NovaSeq using 2 x 150 bp paired-end reads. As for the original processing: Reads were demultiplexed and collapsed into UMI-guided consensus sequences with migec v1.2.7. With mixcr v2.1.11, UMI consensuses were aligned to TRA and TRB V and J templates and assembled into clonotypes. Clonotypes were classified as expanded or contracted when called significant by both edgeR and NoisET, with noise models trained on biological replicates. For edgeR calls, the cutoffs were a false discovery rate-adjusted p below 0.01 and a log2 fold-change threshold of 1. PCA with hierarchical clustering of max-normalized trajectories of the 1000 most abundant clonotypes was used as exploratory dynamics analysis. Separately sequenced CD4+ and CD8+ repertoires were used to assign a CD4 or CD8 phenotype to each responding clone. The public reads were reprocessed in TCRdb via fastp at Q25 and MiXCR, keeping in-frame beta chains. For every CDR3 protein sequence, its rows merge into one entry that carries the most common genes and DNA. The V and J calls were determined by TCRdb, not by the authors. The sample yields more than 150,000 distinct CDR3 sequences; approximately 18% were counted once. The ten largest clones add up to 3.5% to 5% of the sample.

General study outcomes and caveats: From day 15 to 85, contracting clones showed balanced CD4/CD8 phenotypes, whereas a second wave of clones that expanded from day 15 to 37 leaned towards CD4+. The detection of some responding clones in pre-infection memory suggests that pre-existing cross-reactive memory T cells joined the SARS-CoV-2 response. Contracting CD4+ clones appeared mostly in the CM and EM memory subsets, whereas CD8+ clones were enriched in EMRA. Whether the second-wave clones peaking on day 37 were SARS-CoV-2 specific was not confirmed. The study included only a couple of mild cases, and larger cohorts that include severe cases with pre-infection samples were judged to be necessary.

For this clonotype: The clone's antigen remains unknown. Within one base of it there is no much larger clone, and no base qualities were kept.

Sample: PBMCs or a T cell subset sorted from them (not recorded which). The clonotype originates from a man between 18 and 29 years old who had mild COVID-19 (a few samples of this study predate the infection). The sample titles of this study are shuffled in the database, so cell type and time point are left out; the donor was told from shared clones. The rearrangement joined TRBV11-2 to TRBJ2-3, with 14 bases aligning to TRBD2. The CDR3 amino acid sequence is: CASSLEGTSGGRGTQYF. The nucleotide sequence is given as TGTGCCAGCAGCTTAGAAGGGACTAGCGGGGGTCGTGGTACGCAGTATTTT.